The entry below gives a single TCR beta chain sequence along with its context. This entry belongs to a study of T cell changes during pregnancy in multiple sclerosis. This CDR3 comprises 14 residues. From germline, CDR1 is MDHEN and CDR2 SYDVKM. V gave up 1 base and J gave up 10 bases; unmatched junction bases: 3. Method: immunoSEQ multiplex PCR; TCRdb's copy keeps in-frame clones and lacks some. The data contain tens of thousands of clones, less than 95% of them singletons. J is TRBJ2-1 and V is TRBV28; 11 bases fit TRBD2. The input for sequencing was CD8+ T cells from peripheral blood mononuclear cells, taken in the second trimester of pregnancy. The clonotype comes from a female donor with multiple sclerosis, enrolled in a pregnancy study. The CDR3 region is CASSLSLAGGEQFF. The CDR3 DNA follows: TGTGCCAGCAGTTTATCGTTAGCGGGAGGGGAGCAGTTCTTC.